This is a list of T cell receptor beta chains from one sample in a study of beta chain features in type 1 diabetes. Sequencing used immunoSEQ multiplex PCR; TCRdb keeps in-frame clones, though not all of them. The sample shows roughly 340,000 clones, roughly 14% of them seen only once. Sequenced sample: naive CD4+ T cells from blood. Receptors were obtained from a woman aged 18-29 years with type 1 diabetes. The CDR3 runs from the conserved cysteine through the conserved F or W. The D gene is left open where the match is weak. Size is stated for part of the rows, as once, few or many counts, or as a class when the clone is expanded.

D	length	size	J	V	DNA	CDR3
TRBD1	13	.	TRBJ1-4	TRBV19	TGTGCCAGTAGTGACAGGGTGTACGAAAAACTGTTTTTT	CASSDRVYEKLFF
TRBD1	14	.	TRBJ2-7	TRBV2	TGTGCCAGCAGCCGGGACAGGGGACCCGACGAGCAGTACTTC	CASSRDRGPDEQYF
.	14	.	TRBJ2-5	TRBV6-5	TGTGCCAGCAGTTACTCCCCGGGATCGGAGACCCAGTACTTC	CASSYSPGSETQYF
TRBD1	13	few	TRBJ2-7	TRBV28	TGTGCCAGCAGTTTACAGGGGGTGGGCGAGCAGTACTTC	CASSLQGVGEQYF
.	16	.	TRBJ2-2	TRBV5-1	TGCGCCAGCAGCTTGATCTCCCTGAGGGGGTCCGGGGAGCTGTTTTTT	CASSLISLRGSGELFF
TRBD1	16	.	TRBJ1-4	TRBV11-2	TGTGCCAGCAGCTCACCCATGACAGGGGGCGGTGAAAAACTGTTTTTT	CASSSPMTGGGEKLFF
.	14	few	TRBJ2-1	TRBV5-1	TGCGCCAGCGAAGGCGGGACCACCTACAATGAGCAGTTCTTC	CASEGGTTYNEQFF
.	15	few	TRBJ2-7	TRBV30	TGTGCCTGGAGTCGAGGGACAAAGGGGGTCTACGAGCAGTACTTC	CAWSRGTKGVYEQYF
.	18	few	TRBJ1-5	TRBV4-3	TGCGCCAGCAGCCAGGCCGGGGAGGGGGTCGGGAGCAATCAGCCCCAGCATTTT	CASSQAGEGVGSNQPQHF
.	14	once	TRBJ1-2	TRBV30	TGTGCCTGGACACCGGGAATACTTAACTATGGCTACACCTTC	CAWTPGILNYGYTF
.	12	few	TRBJ2-1	TRBV7-8	TGTGCCAGCGGCAGGGCTTCCAATGAGCAGTTCTTC	CASGRASNEQFF
TRBD2	13	.	TRBJ2-7	TRBV10-3	TGTGCCGTAGAGCGGGAGGGGACCTACGAGCAGTACTTC	CAVEREGTYEQYF
TRBD1	13	few	TRBJ1-1	TRBV7-2	TGTGCCAGCAGCTTAACCGGACAGGTGGTAACTTTCTTT	CASSLTGQVVTFF
.	14	few	TRBJ2-5	TRBV7-2	TGTGCCAGCAGCTTAGTAATGGCAGGGGAGACCCAGTACTTC	CASSLVMAGETQYF
.	15	.	TRBJ2-2	TRBV25-1	TGTGCCAGCAGTGTCAGAGTCGGAGTACCCGGGGAGCTGTTTTTT	CASSVRVGVPGELFF
TRBD2	15	few	TRBJ2-2	TRBV4-2	TGTGCCAGCAGCCGACTAGCGGGAGATGGCGGGGAGCTGTTTTTT	CASSRLAGDGGELFF
.	13	.	TRBJ2-1	TRBV18	TGTGCCAGCTCACCCTCAGCGGGCGATGAGCAGTTCTTC	CASSPSAGDEQFF
TRBD1	17	.	TRBJ2-3	TRBV11-2	TGTGCCAGCAGCTTACAAAGCGGGACAGGGAAAAGGGATACGCAGTATTTT	CASSLQSGTGKRDTQYF
.	14	.	TRBJ1-6	TRBV30	TGTGCCTGGAGTCCGACAGTCAGTAATTCACCCCTCCACTTT	CAWSPTVSNSPLHF
TRBD2	12	few	TRBJ2-7	TRBV28	TGTGCCAGCAGTCTAGCGGTCTACGAGCAGTACTTC	CASSLAVYEQYF
TRBD2	20	.	TRBJ2-4	TRBV28	TGTGCCAGCAGTTTCATCCGGGGACTAGCGGGAGCTCGTGCCAAAAACATTCAGTACTTC	CASSFIRGLAGARAKNIQYF
.	13	.	TRBJ1-4	TRBV18	TGTGCCAGCTCCCCTTCGGGAAACGAAAAACTGTTTTTT	CASSPSGNEKLFF
.	14	few	TRBJ1-1	TRBV14	TGTGCCAGCAGCCGTCCTGGCAGAAACACTGAAGCTTTCTTT	CASSRPGRNTEAFF
.	16	few	TRBJ2-1	TRBV9	TGTGCCAGCAGCGTAAGTCTAGCGAGAGGGCGGGATGAGCAGTTCTTC	CASSVSLARGRDEQFF
.	13	.	TRBJ1-1	TRBV19	TGTGCCAGTATTGGCAGGGAAAACACTGAAGCTTTCTTT	CASIGRENTEAFF
TRBD1	14	.	TRBJ2-2	TRBV29-1	TGCAGCGTTGGGGGGACAGTGGGCACCGGGGAGCTGTTTTTT	CSVGGTVGTGELFF
.	14	.	TRBJ2-3	TRBV9	TGTGCCAGCAGACCAGGGTGGAGCACAGATACGCAGTATTTT	CASRPGWSTDTQYF
.	13	few	TRBJ2-5	TRBV7-2	TGTGCCAGCAGCTCAACAGGAGAAGAGACCCAGTACTTC	CASSSTGEETQYF
.	14	few	TRBJ2-1	TRBV11-3	TGTGCCAGCAGTGGGGGGAGGCCTCTGAGTGAGCAGTTCTTC	CASSGGRPLSEQFF
.	12	.	TRBJ2-7	TRBV30	TGTGCCTACCGGGACTTCTCCTACGAGCAGTACTTC	CAYRDFSYEQYF
.	12	few	TRBJ2-2	TRBV27	TGTGCCAGCTGCCCACGGGTAGGGGAGCTGTTTTTT	CASCPRVGELFF
.	14	.	TRBJ1-2	TRBV2	TGTGCCAGCAGTGAAAGCCCCGGGGGCTATGGCTACACCTTC	CASSESPGGYGYTF
TRBD2	16	few	TRBJ2-1	TRBV29-1	TGCAGCGTCACGGGGGGGAGCCCCAGCTCCTACAATGAGCAGTTCTTC	CSVTGGSPSSYNEQFF
TRBD1	15	.	TRBJ1-2	TRBV9	TGTGCCAGCAGCCCCCCTGACAGGGGTCTCTATGGCTACACCTTC	CASSPPDRGLYGYTF
TRBD2	15	.	TRBJ2-2	TRBV11-3	TGTGCCAGCAGCGGAAGCGGGAGTAAGGCCGGGGAGCTGTTTTTT	CASSGSGSKAGELFF
TRBD2	16	.	TRBJ2-3	TRBV28	TGTGCCAGCAGTTTAGTGGCTAGCGGGGACACAGATACGCAGTATTTT	CASSLVASGDTDTQYF
TRBD2	15	.	TRBJ2-1	TRBV7-3	TGTGCCAGCAGTTTGACACTAGCGGGGAGGGGGGAGCAGTTCTTC	CASSLTLAGRGEQFF
.	13	few	TRBJ2-3	TRBV25-1	TGTGCCAGCAGTGAATTGCTAACTGATACGCAGTATTTT	CASSELLTDTQYF
.	13	.	TRBJ1-1	TRBV12-5	TGTGCTAGTGGGATAGGCGGGAACACTGAAGCTTTCTTT	CASGIGGNTEAFF
.	13	few	TRBJ2-7	TRBV7-3	TGTGCCAGCAGCTTGACAGGAGACTACGAGCAGTACTTC	CASSLTGDYEQYF
.	14	few	TRBJ2-3	TRBV19	TGTGCCAGTAATAGCGTTATACTACCAGATACGCAGTATTTT	CASNSVILPDTQYF
TRBD2	18	few	TRBJ2-1	TRBV7-9	TGTGCCAGCAGCTGGACTAGCGGGAGGGACGGTGGCTACAATGAGCAGTTCTTC	CASSWTSGRDGGYNEQFF
.	14	.	TRBJ1-2	TRBV19	TGTGCCAGTAGTATAGGAGACAGGCCCTATGGCTACACCTTC	CASSIGDRPYGYTF
TRBD1	13	.	TRBJ1-1	TRBV9	TGTGCCAGCGGGGGACAGGGAAAAACTGAAGCTTTCTTT	CASGGQGKTEAFF
TRBD1	15	few	TRBJ1-2	TRBV5-6	TGTGCCAGCAGCTCCAGACAGGGGGCAAGGTATGGCTACACCTTC	CASSSRQGARYGYTF
.	14	.	TRBJ1-4	TRBV5-1	TGCGCCAGCAGACGCGGATCCGAGAATGAAAAACTGTTTTTT	CASRRGSENEKLFF
.	16	.	TRBJ2-2	TRBV11-3	TGTGCCAGCAGCTTAGAGTCGGTAGGAGGGACCGGGGAGCTGTTTTTT	CASSLESVGGTGELFF
.	14	few	TRBJ1-1	TRBV18	TGTGCCAGCTCACCACAGCGTGTGAACACTGAAGCTTTCTTT	CASSPQRVNTEAFF